This TCR beta chain was retrieved from a study of blood T cells in healthy people across ages. Whole-study context: Template-switching capture recovered about one barcoded beta molecule per two T cells. Study-wide points: Naive T cell percentage by flow cytometry tracked strongly with beta diversity. The long-lived group displayed more naive CD4+ cells, plus higher diversity, than the aged donors did.

Regarding this clonotype: The antigen is unknown.

PCR was performed a second time for roughly 6 to 12 cycles using a sample-barcoded 5' primer and a J-beta primer mix. Researchers report that a template-switch adaptor with 12 random nucleotides tagged each cDNA molecule. TCRdb processed the 5' RACE reads anew with MiXCR; each CDR3 protein has one entry. Of about a million distinct CDR3 sequences in the sample, approximately 50% were seen once. The CDR3 is 16 residues long. Trimming took off 6 bases at V and 6 bases at J, with 21 bases between the two ends. The material sequenced was blood. The chain carries TRBV12-3 or TRBV12-4 and TRBJ2-1, with D perhaps assigned TRBD1 or TRBD2 (5 bases each). The receptor was derived from a woman aged 55-70 years in good health. The CDR3 is CASRSDPSGPLNEQFF. Written as DNA, the CDR3 is TGTGCCAGCAGATCTGATCCTTCGGGACCCCTCAATGAGCAGTTCTTC.